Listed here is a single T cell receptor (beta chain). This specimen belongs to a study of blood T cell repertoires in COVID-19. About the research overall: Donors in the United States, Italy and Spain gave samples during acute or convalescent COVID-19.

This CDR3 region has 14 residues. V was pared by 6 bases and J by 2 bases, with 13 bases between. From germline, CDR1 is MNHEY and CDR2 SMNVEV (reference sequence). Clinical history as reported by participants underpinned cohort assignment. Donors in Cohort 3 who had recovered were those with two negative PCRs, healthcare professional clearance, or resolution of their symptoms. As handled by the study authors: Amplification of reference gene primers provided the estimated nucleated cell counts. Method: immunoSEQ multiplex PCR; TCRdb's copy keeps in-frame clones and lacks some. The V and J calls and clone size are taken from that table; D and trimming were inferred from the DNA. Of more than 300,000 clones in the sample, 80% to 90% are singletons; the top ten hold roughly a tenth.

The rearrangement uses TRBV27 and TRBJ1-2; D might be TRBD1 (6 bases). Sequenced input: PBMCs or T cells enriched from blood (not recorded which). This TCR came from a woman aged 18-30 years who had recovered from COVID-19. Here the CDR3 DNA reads TGTGCCAGCAGACACACAGGGTCCAACTATGGCTACACCTTC. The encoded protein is CASRHTGSNYGYTF.